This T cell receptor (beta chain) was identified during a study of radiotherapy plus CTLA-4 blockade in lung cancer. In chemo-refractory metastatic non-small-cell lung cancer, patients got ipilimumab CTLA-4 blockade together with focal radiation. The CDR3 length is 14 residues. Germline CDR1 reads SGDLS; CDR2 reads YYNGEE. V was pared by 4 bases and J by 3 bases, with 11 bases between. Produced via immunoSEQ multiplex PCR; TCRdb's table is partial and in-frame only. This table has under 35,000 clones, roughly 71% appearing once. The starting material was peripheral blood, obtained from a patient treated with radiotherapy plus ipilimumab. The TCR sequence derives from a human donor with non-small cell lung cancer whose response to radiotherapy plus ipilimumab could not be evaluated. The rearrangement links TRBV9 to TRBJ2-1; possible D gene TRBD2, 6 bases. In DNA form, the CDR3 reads TGTGCCAGCAGCCGAGCCGGGGGCTACAATGAGCAGTTCTTC. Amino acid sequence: CASSRAGGYNEQFF.